This T cell receptor beta chain originates from a study of neurological immune-mediated disorders. With 10-nucleotide random UMIs included, cDNA was synthesized by 5'RACE. TCRdb passed the 5' RACE reads through MiXCR, listing each CDR3 protein once. The sample yields approximately 70,000 distinct CDR3 sequences, around 5% seen once. Findings and caveats of the study: There were no CDR3 amino acid sequences shared by expanded clones across subjects, a result suggesting private repertoires in all groups.

This clonotype was detected many times. What it recognizes is unknown. The germline V gene has CDR1 MNHEY and CDR2 SVGAGI. The CDR3 loop spans 15 amino acids. After removal of 5 bases from V and 9 bases from J, the junction contained 6 bases not matched to a gene. The chain links TRBV6-5 to TRBJ2-3, with TRBD2 identical over 15 bases. Sequencing used PBMCs. The receptor was isolated from a woman in her sixties or seventies with multiple sclerosis. The CDR3 sequence: CASSTGTSGRRTQYF. The CDR3 nucleotides are TGTGCCAGCAGTACGGGGACTAGCGGGAGGAGAACGCAGTATTTT.